Listed below are T cell receptor beta chains from one sample, sequenced in a study of Graves' ophthalmopathy and Graves' hyperthyroidism. Via MiXCR, TCRdb re-called the multiplex PCR reads, giving one row per CDR3 protein. The sample lists some 210,000 distinct CDR3 sequences; roughly 27% were seen once. The sample was peripheral blood. The receptors shown here come from a man between 50 and 59 years old with Graves' ophthalmopathy. CDR3s include the opening cysteine and the closing phenylalanine or tryptophan. A D gene is named only where the DNA matches it firmly. Clone size, where shown, is once, few, many, or a class for clones that have expanded.

DNA	CDR3	size	J	V	length	D
TGTGCCAGCAGCTTACGGTGGCGGGAGGAAACCCAGTACTTC	CASSLRWREETQYF	-	TRBJ2-5	TRBV7-2	14	TRBD2
TGTGCCGGGGGCGATACAATTAGCTCCTACGAGCAGTACTTC	CAGGDTISSYEQYF	few	TRBJ2-7	TRBV6-1	14	-
TGTGCCAGCAGTCCGGAGCCCGGACCTGACTACGAGCAGTACTTC	CASSPEPGPDYEQYF	-	TRBJ2-7	TRBV6-1	15	-
TGTGCCAGCAGTCTACCGAGTGAAGCTTTCTTT	CASSLPSEAFF	many	TRBJ1-1	TRBV2	11	-
TGCAGTGCTAGCAACATGGGGGGGACCGTACAGCCCCAGCATTTT	CSASNMGGTVQPQHF	many	TRBJ1-5	TRBV20-1	15	-
TGCAGTGCTAGAGATAGTGTCCGGTCGCTGGCTGAAGCTTTCTTT	CSARDSVRSLAEAFF	many	TRBJ1-1	TRBV20-1	15	-
TGTGCCATCAGAAGGGGACCGACGCAAGAGACCCAGTACTTC	CAIRRGPTQETQYF	many	TRBJ2-5	TRBV10-3	14	-
TGTGCCAGTAGTATTTATAGCGGCTACGAGCAGTACTTC	CASSIYSGYEQYF	once	TRBJ2-7	TRBV19	13	-
TGTGCCAGCAGCTTAGTGGCCGGGAGGGCCGCCGGGGAGCTGTTTTTT	CASSLVAGRAAGELFF	many	TRBJ2-2	TRBV7-2	16	TRBD2
TGTGCCAGCAGCGCAGGACGTGTACGTTCTGAAGCTTTCTTT	CASSAGRVRSEAFF	many	TRBJ1-1	TRBV9	14	-
TGCAGTGCTAAATGGGCGGCAGGGAACACCGGGGAGCTGTTTTTT	CSAKWAAGNTGELFF	-	TRBJ2-2	TRBV20-1	15	-
TGTGCCAGCAGTTACTCCGGCACCGGTCGTACCGAAGCTTTCTTT	CASSYSGTGRTEAFF	-	TRBJ1-1	TRBV6-2/TRBV6-3	15	-
TGTGCCAGCAGTGGGCGGACGAACACCGGGGAGCTGTTTTTT	CASSGRTNTGELFF	-	TRBJ2-2	TRBV9	14	-
TGTGCCAGCAGCCAAGAGGGGAGGGTTCAGCATTTT	CASSQEGRVQHF	-	TRBJ1-5	TRBV3-1	12	-
TGTGCCACCAGCAGGCCCGGATCGAATACTGAAGCTTTCTTT	CATSRPGSNTEAFF	many	TRBJ1-1	TRBV15	14	-
TGTGCCAGCAGGACAACAGGGGGTGGCTCTGAAGCTTTCTTT	CASRTTGGGSEAFF	-	TRBJ1-1	TRBV6-1	14	TRBD1
TGTGCCAGCAGCTCCGGTTGGCAAGAGACCCAGTACTTC	CASSSGWQETQYF	-	TRBJ2-5	TRBV11-2	13	-
TGCGCCAGCAAGGGCCTCGGCCCCCAAGAGACCCAGTACTTC	CASKGLGPQETQYF	-	TRBJ2-5	TRBV5-1	14	-
TGTGCCAGCAGACCGGGACAGGGGCTGAACACTGAAGCTTTCTTT	CASRPGQGLNTEAFF	many	TRBJ1-1	TRBV6-2/TRBV6-3	15	TRBD1
TGTGCCAGCAGCTTTTGGGGGGCTAAGAACGAGCAGTACTTC	CASSFWGAKNEQYF	many	TRBJ2-7	TRBV7-2	14	-
TGTGCCACCAGCCGCGAGGGTCGGATGATGATCTTT	CATSREGRMMIF	many	TRBJ1-1	TRBV24-1	12	-
TGTGCCAGCACCCTGGACACCGGTGATCTCGAGCAGTACTTC	CASTLDTGDLEQYF	many	TRBJ2-7	TRBV12-3/TRBV12-4	14	-
TGTGCCAGCAGCGCCGACTACGATGAGCAGTACTTC	CASSADYDEQYF	many	TRBJ2-7	TRBV28	12	-
TGTGCCAGCAGTGTCCGGACAGGGGGCAATTCACCCCTCCACTTT	CASSVRTGGNSPLHF	-	TRBJ1-6	TRBV25-1	15	TRBD1
TGTGCCAGCAGTACCAGGGGGGGGAATCAGCCCCAGCATTTT	CASSTRGGNQPQHF	many	TRBJ1-5	TRBV27	14	TRBD1
TGTGCCAGCAGCTTACAGGCCAGTAAAAATTCACCCCTCCACTTT	CASSLQASKNSPLHF	many	TRBJ1-6	TRBV11-2	15	-
TGCAGTGCTAGAGACCCAGATAGGTCCTACGAGCAGTACTTC	CSARDPDRSYEQYF	many	TRBJ2-7	TRBV20-1	14	-
TGTGCCAGCAGTTACGGGTCAAACACTGAAGCTTTCTTT	CASSYGSNTEAFF	many	TRBJ1-1	TRBV6-5	13	-
TGCAGCGTTGATGGGACAGGGGGCGGGTACGAGCAGTACTTC	CSVDGTGGGYEQYF	many	TRBJ2-7	TRBV29-1	14	TRBD1
TGTGCCAGCAGTTTAGTCGTCGGAGCCTACGAGCAGTACTTC	CASSLVVGAYEQYF	many	TRBJ2-7	TRBV12-3/TRBV12-4	14	-
TGTGCCAGCAGGTCCGGACAGGGCAGTCAGCCCCAGCATTTT	CASRSGQGSQPQHF	-	TRBJ1-5	TRBV6-1	14	TRBD1
TGTGCCAGCAGCCCTAGACTAGCCGGAAACCAAGAGACCCAGTACTTC	CASSPRLAGNQETQYF	many	TRBJ2-5	TRBV13	16	TRBD2
TGTGCCAGCAGTTTAGAAACTAGCCTGTTCTCCTACGAGCAGTACTTC	CASSLETSLFSYEQYF	many	TRBJ2-7	TRBV28	16	-
TGCGCCAGCAGCTTGTTCGGCGAAAACATTCAGTACTTC	CASSLFGENIQYF	many	TRBJ2-4	TRBV5-1	13	-
TGCAGTGCTCAGAGCGGGAAAGGCACAGATACGCAGTATTTT	CSAQSGKGTDTQYF	-	TRBJ2-3	TRBV20-1	14	TRBD2
TGTGCCAGCAGCCCCGAGGTCCATCCCGGCGATGGCTACACCTTC	CASSPEVHPGDGYTF	few	TRBJ1-2	TRBV7-9	15	-
TGCGCCAGCAGCCAAGTGCAGGATGACACTGAAGCTTTCTTT	CASSQVQDDTEAFF	many	TRBJ1-1	TRBV4-1	14	-
TGTGCCAGCAGCATCGACAGGGGGCAAAGAAACACCATATATTTT	CASSIDRGQRNTIYF	-	TRBJ1-3	TRBV28	15	TRBD1
TGCAGCGTTGAAGATCTCCCCGGACAGGGGATGGTAGGAGAGCAGTACTTC	CSVEDLPGQGMVGEQYF	many	TRBJ2-7	TRBV29-1	17	TRBD1
TGTGCCAGCAGTTTAACCGCAGGTCAAGTTGAAGCTTTCTTT	CASSLTAGQVEAFF	many	TRBJ1-1	TRBV28	14	-
TGCAGTGCCCCCCCCGGGGGTTCGGTTGGCACTGAAGCTTTCTTT	CSAPPGGSVGTEAFF	many	TRBJ1-1	TRBV20-1	15	-
TGTGCCAGCAGCCACGGACAGCCGAACACTGAAGCTTTCTTT	CASSHGQPNTEAFF	many	TRBJ1-1	TRBV7-9	14	-
TGTGCCTGCTGGACGGGAGGCACCGGGGAGCTGTTTTTT	CACWTGGTGELFF	many	TRBJ2-2	TRBV30	13	TRBD2
TGTGCCAGCAGTTCGGCGGAGTACCCCTACGAGCAGTACTTC	CASSSAEYPYEQYF	many	TRBJ2-7	TRBV28	14	-